This TCR beta chain appears in the sequencing data of a study of blood T cells in healthy people across ages. As for the study in general: Template switching caught about one barcoded beta molecule for each two T cells.

Trimming took off 5 bases at V and 3 bases at J, with 11 bases between the two ends. The CDR3 covers 15 residues. The germline V gene has CDR1 SEHNR and CDR2 FQNEAQ (reference sequence). The authors ran a second PCR of 7 to 11 cycles using a sample-barcoded 5' primer and a J-beta primer mix. TCRdb reanalysed the 5' RACE reads using MiXCR and keeps one entry per CDR3 protein. The repertoire includes approximately 730,000 distinct CDR3 sequences, 53% of them detected once, and under 50% sits in the top ten. Sequenced input: blood. This sequence originates from a man at least 80 years old in good health. The chain recombines TRBV7-9 with TRBJ1-6; weak D call: TRBD1 (5 bases). CDR3 sequence reads: CASSPGTDYNSPLHF. CDR3 nucleotide sequence: TGTGCCAGCAGCCCCGGGACGGACTATAATTCACCCCTCCACTTT.